This T cell receptor (beta chain) was captured in a study of T cell responses to AZD1222 COVID-19 vaccine. This clone appeared once. Antigen: not known. Clones were sequenced by immunoSEQ multiplex PCR, and TCRdb holds only the in-frame ones, with some missing. This sample yields 130,000 to 150,000 clones, of which about 90% are seen a single time; about 3% belongs to the top ten. Points from the study as a whole: Sampling that yielded the repertoires occurred only after the peak T cell response.

Germline values: CDR1 MGHRA, CDR2 YSYEKL. This CDR3 spans 15 amino acids. V was clipped by 3 bases and J by 1 base; unmatched bases: 4. Sample: peripheral blood, taken on day 0 of MenACWY control vaccination. The chain employs TRBV4-1 and TRBJ1-1; TRBD1 matches 8 bases. This receptor was obtained from an adult in good health. CDR3 nucleotides: TGCGCCAGCAGCCATCCCGGACAGGGGAACACTGAAGCTTTCTTT. Translated: CASSHPGQGNTEAFF.